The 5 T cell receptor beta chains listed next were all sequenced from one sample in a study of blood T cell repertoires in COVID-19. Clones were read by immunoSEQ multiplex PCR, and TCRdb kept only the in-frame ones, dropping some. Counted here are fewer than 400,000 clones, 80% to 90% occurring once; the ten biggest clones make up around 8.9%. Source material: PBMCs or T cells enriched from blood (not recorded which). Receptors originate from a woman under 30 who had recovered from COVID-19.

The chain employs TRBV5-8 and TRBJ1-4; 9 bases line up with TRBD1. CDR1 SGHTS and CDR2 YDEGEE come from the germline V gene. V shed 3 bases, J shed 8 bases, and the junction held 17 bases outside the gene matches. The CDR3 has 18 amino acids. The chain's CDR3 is CASSSGQGGDLVGEKLFF. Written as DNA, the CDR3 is TGTGCCAGCAGCTCGGGACAGGGTGGTGATCTGGTCGGCGAAAAACTGTTTTTT.

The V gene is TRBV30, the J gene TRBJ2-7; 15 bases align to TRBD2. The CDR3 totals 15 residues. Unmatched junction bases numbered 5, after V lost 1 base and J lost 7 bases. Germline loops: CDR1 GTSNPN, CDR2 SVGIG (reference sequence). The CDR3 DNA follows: TGTGCCTGGAGTGGGACTAGCGGGGGGGCTAGGGAGCAGTACTTC. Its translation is CAWSGTSGGAREQYF.

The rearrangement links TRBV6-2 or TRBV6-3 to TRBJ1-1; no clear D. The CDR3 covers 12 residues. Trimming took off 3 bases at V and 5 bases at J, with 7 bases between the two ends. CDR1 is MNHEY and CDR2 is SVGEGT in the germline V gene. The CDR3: CASSYFNTEAFF. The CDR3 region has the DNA TGTGCCAGCAGTTATTTCAATACTGAAGCTTTCTTT.

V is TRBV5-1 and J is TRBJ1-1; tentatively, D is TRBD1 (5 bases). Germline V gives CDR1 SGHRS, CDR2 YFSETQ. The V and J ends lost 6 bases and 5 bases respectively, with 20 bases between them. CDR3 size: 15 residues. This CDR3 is CASTIDLGGTTEAFF. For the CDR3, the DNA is TGCGCCAGCACCATTGACCTGGGGGGGACTACTGAAGCTTTCTTT. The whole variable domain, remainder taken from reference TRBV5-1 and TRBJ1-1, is KAGVTQTPRYLIKTRGQQVTLSCSPISGHRSVSWYQQTPGQGLQFLFEYFSETQRNKGNFPGRFSGRQFSNSRSEMNVSTLELGDSALYLCASTIDLGGTTEAFFGQGTRLTVV.

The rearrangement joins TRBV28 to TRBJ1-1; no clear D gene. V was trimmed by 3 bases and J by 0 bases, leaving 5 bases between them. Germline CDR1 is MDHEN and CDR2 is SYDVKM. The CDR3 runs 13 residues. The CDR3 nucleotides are TGTGCCAGCAGTTTTCGGGTGAACACTGAAGCTTTCTTT. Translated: CASSFRVNTEAFF.